The source of this T cell receptor beta chain is a study of control samples from healthy donors and cancer patients (dated by TCRdb to the early 2020s). Turning to this clone: Its cognate antigen has yet to be identified. The record has no base qualities; no much larger clone is one base away.

Trimming leaves V shorter by 4 bases and J shorter by 8 bases, with the junction holding 13 bases beyond the gene matches. The CDR3 covers 17 residues, taking in both the cysteine and the phenylalanine. Only the CDR3 region is kept as DNA, spanning 51 bases read in frame from base 1. Library construction relied on the immunoSEQ multiplex PCR assay. This is the immuneACCESS table as TCRdb keeps it, with only in-frame sequences that have V and J called. A part of the clones is gone; compared with another copy, unresolved V genes explain less than half, and the rest is unexplained. The sample table shows about 190,000 clones, and approximately 91% are seen once. Clones ranked in the top ten supply about 1.7% of the sample.

This clonotype originated in a man aged 25 to 40 in good health. This chain joins TRBV23-1 to TRBJ1-4, with 10 middle bases fitting TRBD1. TRBV23-1 is treated as an ORF (open reading frame) with a function not yet certain. Sequences were obtained from blood. The DNA reads TGCGCCAGCAGTCCACCTATCTGGACAGGGGGACGCGAAAAACTGTTTTTT. Its protein is CASSPPIWTGGREKLFF.